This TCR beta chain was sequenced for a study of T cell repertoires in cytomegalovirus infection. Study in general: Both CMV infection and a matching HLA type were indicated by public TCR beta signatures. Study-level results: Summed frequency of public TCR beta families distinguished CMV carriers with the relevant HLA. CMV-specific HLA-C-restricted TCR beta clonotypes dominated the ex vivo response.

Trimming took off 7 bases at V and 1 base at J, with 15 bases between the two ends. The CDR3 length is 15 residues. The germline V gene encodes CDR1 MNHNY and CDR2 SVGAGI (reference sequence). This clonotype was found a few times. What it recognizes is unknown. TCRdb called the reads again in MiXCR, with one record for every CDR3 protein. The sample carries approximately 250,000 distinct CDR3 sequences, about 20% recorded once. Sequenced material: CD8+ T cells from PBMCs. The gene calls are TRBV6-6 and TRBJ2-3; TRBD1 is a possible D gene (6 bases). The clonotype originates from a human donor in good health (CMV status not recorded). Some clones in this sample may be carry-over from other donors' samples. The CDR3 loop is CASTRTGLGTDTQYF. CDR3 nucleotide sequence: TGTGCCAGCACCCGCACAGGGTTAGGCACAGATACGCAGTATTTT.